The 32 T cell receptor beta chains below come from one sample, sequenced in a study of T-cell memory formation after mild COVID-19. TCRdb recomputed calls from the 5' RACE reads with MiXCR, one row per CDR3 protein. In the table there are approximately 440,000 distinct CDR3 sequences, approximately 20% of which are singletons. The sequenced sample was PBMCs or a T cell subset sorted from them (not recorded which). The receptors were gathered from an adult woman who had mild COVID-19 (a few samples of this study predate the infection). Cell type and time point are not known.

This clonotype was observed a few times. V usage is TRBV29-1 and J usage is TRBJ2-1; D perhaps matches TRBD2 (6 bases). V lost 6 bases, J lost 10 bases, and 28 bases lay in between. The CDR3 runs to 16 residues. Germline V gene data show CDR1 as SQVTM and CDR2 as ANQGSEA. In nucleotides, the CDR3 is TGCAGCGTCGCCCCCCCAGCGGCGGTACGGGGGACCGAGCAGTTCTTC. Encoded protein: CSVAPPAAVRGTEQFF.

This clonotype came up a few times. The rearrangement links TRBV7-2 to TRBJ2-6; D unclear. The CDR3 loop spans 15 amino acids. The germline V and J ends were trimmed by 3 bases and 4 bases, with 10 bases remaining between them. Germline V CDR1 and CDR2: SGHTA, FQGNSA. CDR3 sequence (DNA): TGTGCCAGCAGCTTCGGGCTGAGGGGGGCCAACGTCCTGACTTTC. Its translation is CASSFGLRGANVLTF.

The V call is TRBV7-2, the J call TRBJ1-2; no reliable D call. Per the germline V gene, CDR1 is SGHTA and CDR2 is FQGNSA. The CDR3 runs 13 residues. V was cut by 5 bases and J by 6 bases, with 13 bases left in between. CDR3 amino acids: CASSPWTVDGYTF. In DNA form, the CDR3 reads TGTGCCAGCAGCCCTTGGACGGTTGATGGCTACACCTTC.

The rearrangement joins TRBV18 to TRBJ2-2, with D tentatively TRBD1 or TRBD2 (5 bases each). V gave up 0 bases and J gave up 5 bases, with 16 bases separating them. The CDR3 extends over 17 amino acids. Looked up from germline, CDR1 is KGHSH and CDR2 is LQKENI. The CDR3 DNA is TGTGCCAGCTCACCACCGGGACCATTGGGCCGTACCGGGGAGCTGTTTTTT. Its translation is CASSPPGPLGRTGELFF.

This clonotype was picked up a small number of times. CDR3 nucleotide sequence: TGTGCCAGCAGCGTAGAGGCAGGGGCCTACGAGCAGTACTTC. The encoded protein is CASSVEAGAYEQYF. This sequence joins TRBV9 and TRBJ2-7, with a tentative D call TRBD1 (6 bases). The germline gives CDR1 SGDLS, CDR2 YYNGEE. This CDR3 comprises 14 residues. With 0 bases removed from V and 2 bases from J, the gap between germline ends came to 9 bases.

The genes are TRBV4-3 and TRBJ1-4; D ambiguous. The V end was cut by 3 bases, the J end by 1 base, with 3 bases between. Germline V gene data show CDR1 as LGHNA and CDR2 as YSLEER. The CDR3 consists of 13 residues. The CDR3 DNA reads TGCGCCAGCAGCCACAAAACTAATGAAAAACTGTTTTTT. It yields the protein CASSHKTNEKLFF.

This clonotype showed up just a few times. This chain connects TRBV12-3 or TRBV12-4 to TRBJ2-3, with TRBD2 matching 8 bases. CDR3 length: 14 residues. V was pared by 7 bases and J by 4 bases, with 7 bases of the junction left unmatched. CDR3: CASTGSGAADTQYF. The CDR3 DNA is TGTGCCAGCACAGGTAGCGGGGCTGCAGATACGCAGTATTTT.

A few counts support this clonotype. The V and J genes are TRBV5-6 and TRBJ2-4; D is undetermined. Germline CDR1 is SGHDT and CDR2 is YYEEEE. CDR3 length: 16 amino acids. Trimming took 0 bases from V and 0 from J, leaving 10 bases between them. CDR3 amino acids: CASSLGGQLAKNIQYF. CDR3 nucleotides: TGTGCCAGCAGCTTGGGTGGGCAGCTAGCCAAAAACATTCAGTACTTC.

The V call is TRBV5-5, the J call TRBJ2-2; D remains unclear. Germline values: CDR1 SGHKS, CDR2 YYEKEE (reference sequence). V lost 4 bases, J lost 8 bases, and 12 bases lay in between. The CDR3 is 13 residues long. The CDR3 protein is CASSPREWGELFF. CDR3 coding DNA: TGTGCCAGCAGCCCAAGGGAATGGGGGGAGCTGTTTTTT.

This clonotype was seen repeatedly, ten times or more. The rearrangement links TRBV7-2 to TRBJ2-1; either TRBD1 or TRBD2 may fit D (6 bases each). CDR3 size: 18 residues. CDR1 is SGHTA and CDR2 is FQGNSA in the germline V gene. Trimming removed 5 bases from V and 6 bases from J, with 26 bases in between. CDR3 in amino acids: CASSLQGGSVTSTNEQFF. The DNA for the CDR3 is TGTGCCAGCAGCCTACAAGGGGGGTCCGTGACTAGTACCAATGAGCAGTTCTTC.

This clonotype was observed at least ten times. This chain uses TRBV2 with TRBJ2-3; TRBD1 matches at 7 bases. V dropped 9 bases and J dropped 0; count of bases not matched to a gene: 9. Per the germline V gene, CDR1 is SNHLY and CDR2 is FYNNEI. The CDR3 runs to 15 residues. In DNA, the CDR3 is TGTGCCAGTATAATCGGGACAGCTAGCACAGATACGCAGTATTTT. This translates into CASIIGTASTDTQYF.

V and J are TRBV29-1 and TRBJ2-3, with 13 bases identical to TRBD2. V was pared by 7 bases and J by 14 bases, with 6 bases of the junction left unmatched. The germline gives CDR1 SQVTM, CDR2 ANQGSEA. CDR3 length: 11 residues. CDR3 bases: TGCAGCGGGAGGACTAGCGGGGGTTCGTATTTT. This codes for CSGRTSGGSYF.

This clonotype has at least ten counts. This chain joins TRBV5-1 and TRBJ2-3; D unclear. CDR3 length equals 13 residues. Trimming stripped 1 base from V and 5 bases from J, with 8 bases between. Germline assignment: CDR1 SGHRS and CDR2 YFSETQ. CDR3: CASSLRLRDTQYF. The CDR3 nucleotides are TGCGCCAGCAGCTTGCGTTTGAGAGATACGCAGTATTTT.

This clonotype showed up many times. J is TRBJ2-7 and V is TRBV6-1; 9 bases fit TRBD1. The J segment lost 3 bases and the V segment lost 5 bases, leaving 2 bases of the junction unmatched. CDR3 length: 13 residues. The germline V gene has CDR1 MNHNS and CDR2 SASEGT. The CDR3 spells CASSTGGGYEQYF. The DNA for the CDR3 is TGTGCCAGCAGTACAGGGGGCGGCTACGAGCAGTACTTC.

The gene calls are TRBV2 and TRBJ2-5, with 10 bases lining up with TRBD2. J gave up 4 bases and V 5 bases, and 10 bases lay outside the gene matches. Germline-derived CDR1 and CDR2 are SNHLY and FYNNEI. The CDR3 sequence is 16 residues long. DNA for the CDR3: TGTGCCAGCAGTCGGGGACAGCGGGGGGGCCGAGAGACCCAGTACTTC. Amino acid sequence: CASSRGQRGGRETQYF.

Many counts were recorded for this clonotype. The J gene is TRBJ1-1, the V gene TRBV5-1, with 8 bases lining up with TRBD1. V was clipped by 3 bases and J by 1 base; unmatched bases: 2. The length of the CDR3 is 14 residues. Germline V CDR1 and CDR2: SGHRS, YFSETQ. The CDR3 loop reads CASSWGQANTEAFF. CDR3 in DNA: TGCGCCAGCAGCTGGGGACAGGCGAACACTGAAGCTTTCTTT. Variable domain in full (rest from reference TRBV5-1 and TRBJ1-1): KAGVTQTPRYLIKTRGQQVTLSCSPISGHRSVSWYQQTPGQGLQFLFEYFSETQRNKGNFPGRFSGRQFSNSRSEMNVSTLELGDSALYLCASSWGQANTEAFFGQGTRLTVV.

This clonotype was counted only a few times. The V and J genes are TRBV20-1 and TRBJ2-7; D not resolved. Germline assignment: CDR1 DFQATT and CDR2 SNEGSKA (reference sequence). The V and J ends lost 0 bases and 5 bases respectively, with 11 bases between them. The length of the CDR3 is 13 residues. CDR3 in amino acids: CSARDGWSDEQYF. For the CDR3, the DNA is TGCAGTGCTAGAGATGGGTGGAGCGACGAGCAGTACTTC.

The chain couples TRBV7-3 to TRBJ2-3; the D gene is possibly TRBD2 (6 bases). Germline assignment: CDR1 SGHTA and CDR2 FQGTGA. The ends were cut back, 8 bases at V and 0 bases at J, with 9 bases in the middle. The CDR3 length is 13 residues. CDR3 loop: CASGTGSTDTQYF. Here the CDR3 DNA reads TGTGCCAGCGGGACTGGCAGCACAGATACGCAGTATTTT.

This clonotype has at least ten counts. The chain joins TRBV7-2 to TRBJ2-1; D gene uncertain. Trimming removed 4 bases from V and 5 bases from J, with 15 bases in between. This CDR3 is 15 amino acids long. Germline V gene sequence: CDR1 SGHTA, CDR2 FQGNSA. The CDR3 DNA sequence: TGTGCCAGCAGCTCTCTAGGCCCTTGGGACAATGAGCAGTTCTTC. Protein: CASSSLGPWDNEQFF.

This clonotype was counted between two and nine times. The V gene is TRBV7-2, the J gene TRBJ2-5; either TRBD1 or TRBD2 may fit D (5 bases each). The CDR3 is 13 residues long. Per germline, CDR1 SGHTA and CDR2 FQGNSA. The V end lost 5 bases, the J end lost 6 bases, and 13 bases lay between the germline ends. This chain's CDR3 is CASSQGEIQTQYF. The CDR3 DNA reads as TGTGCCAGCAGCCAGGGAGAGATCCAGACCCAGTACTTC.

J is TRBJ1-2 and V is TRBV4-1; possibly TRBD1 for D (5 bases). Trimming shortened V by 1 base and J by 8 bases, and 14 bases separated the two germline ends. Germline V gene lookup returns CDR1 MGHRA and CDR2 YSYEKL. This CDR3 is built from 14 residues. DNA of the CDR3: TGCGCCAGCAGCCAAGTTGGGCAGGGAGGGGGCTACACCTTC. It is translated as CASSQVGQGGGYTF.

This clonotype has only a few counts. The chain employs TRBV20-1 and TRBJ1-1; no clear D. CDR3 length: 13 amino acids. Looked up from germline, CDR1 is DFQATT and CDR2 is SNEGSKA (reference sequence). V was pared by 1 base and J by 3 bases, with 9 bases between. Here the CDR3 reads CSARGNEHTEAFF. The CDR3 coding sequence is TGCAGTGCTAGAGGGAATGAACACACTGAAGCTTTCTTT.

The chain employs TRBV10-3 and TRBJ2-5; 7 bases match TRBD1. The CDR3 consists of 14 residues. V trimming: 10 bases; J trimming: 1 base; junction bases outside the gene matches: 9. From germline, CDR1 is ENHRY and CDR2 SYGVKD. Written as DNA, the CDR3 is TGTGCCACTCTTCCGGGACAGATCCAAGAGACCCAGTACTTC. It specifies CATLPGQIQETQYF.

In this sample, this clonotype turned up a few times. The chain employs TRBV20-1 and TRBJ1-2; a weak D match, TRBD1 (5 bases). The germline gives CDR1 DFQATT, CDR2 SNEGSKA (reference sequence). The CDR3 contains 12 residues. V dropped 5 bases and J dropped 3 bases, with 10 bases sitting between them. CDR3 loop: CSAPGGDYGYTF. The CDR3 coding sequence is TGCAGTGCTCCTGGGGGAGACTATGGCTACACCTTC.

This chain links TRBV9 with TRBJ2-1; possibly TRBD1 or TRBD2 for D (5 bases each). Trimming removed 4 bases at V and 5 bases at J, with 19 bases between. The CDR3 has 16 amino acids. The germline V gene encodes CDR1 SGDLS and CDR2 YYNGEE. CDR3 residues: CASSPQTGGAHNEQFF. The CDR3 DNA is TGTGCCAGCAGCCCCCAAACAGGAGGTGCGCACAATGAGCAGTTCTTC.

The V and J genes are TRBV6-5 and TRBJ2-7, with 7 nucleotides matching TRBD2. Germline V CDR1 and CDR2: MNHEY, SVGAGI. The ends lost 4 bases at V and 8 bases at J; junction bases unmatched: 8. The CDR3 sequence is 13 residues long. The chain's CDR3 is CASSSPRREKQYF. The DNA for the CDR3 is TGTGCCAGCAGTTCCCCGCGGCGGGAGAAGCAGTACTTC.

This clonotype was detected a few times. V and J are TRBV18 and TRBJ2-5; D gene unclear. Germline V CDR1 and CDR2: KGHSH, LQKENI. V was clipped by 6 bases and J by 1 base, with 9 bases between them. This CDR3 has 13 amino acids. In nucleotides, the CDR3 is TGTGCCAGCTCCCCTGGATTCCAAGAGACCCAGTACTTC. This codes for CASSPGFQETQYF.

The chain is built from TRBV7-3 and TRBJ1-2, with D uncertain. CDR1 SGHTA and CDR2 FQGTGA come from the germline V gene. V lost 1 base and J lost 8, with 11 bases in between. The CDR3 sequence is 13 residues long. CDR3 DNA: TGTGCCAGCAGCTTAAGTCCCCAACGGGGCTACACCTTC. Protein sequence: CASSLSPQRGYTF. The whole variable domain, remainder taken from reference TRBV7-3 and TRBJ1-2, is GAGVSQTPSNKVTEKGKYVELRCDPISGHTALYWYRQSLGQGPEFLIYFQGTGAADDSGLPNDRFFAVRPEGSVSTLKIQRTERGDSAVYLCASSLSPQRGYTFGSGTRLTVV.

This clonotype occurred once. The chain joins TRBV5-5 to TRBJ1-2, with a tentative D call TRBD1 (6 bases). In germline, CDR1 is SGHKS, CDR2 YYEKEE (reference sequence). V was cut by 0 bases and J by 3 bases, with 12 bases left in between. This CDR3 comprises 15 residues. CDR3 protein: CASSLGGRQDYGYTF. The CDR3 region has the DNA TGTGCCAGCAGCTTGGGGGGCAGACAGGACTATGGCTACACCTTC.

This clonotype was seen a handful of times. CDR3 residues: CASSGPPPEQYF. CDR3 nucleotide sequence: TGTGCCAGCAGCGGACCCCCCCCCGAGCAGTACTTC. The V call is TRBV7-9, the J call TRBJ2-7; D call uncertain. The germline CDR1 and CDR2 sequences are SEHNR and FQNEAQ (reference sequence). V was shortened by 5 bases and J by 6 bases, with 11 bases between the two germline ends. CDR3 length equals 12 residues.

This sequence joins TRBV7-2 and TRBJ2-1; TRBD1 agrees at 9 bases. The CDR3 has 15 amino acids. Germline V CDR1 and CDR2: SGHTA, FQGNSA. The junction had 10 bases not matched to a gene; V was cut back by 5 bases and J by 8 bases. The CDR3 DNA sequence: TGTGCCAGCAGCCTTGGCGGGACAGGGTGGTATGAGCAGTTCTTC. Encoded protein: CASSLGGTGWYEQFF.

This chain connects TRBV7-9 to TRBJ2-7, with D unclear. This CDR3 comprises 13 residues. V was trimmed by 2 bases and J by 5 bases, leaving 10 bases between them. Germline V gives CDR1 SEHNR, CDR2 FQNEAQ (reference sequence). CDR3 coding DNA: TGTGCCAGCAGCTTAAGATTAACGGACGAGCAGTACTTC. This gives the protein CASSLRLTDEQYF.